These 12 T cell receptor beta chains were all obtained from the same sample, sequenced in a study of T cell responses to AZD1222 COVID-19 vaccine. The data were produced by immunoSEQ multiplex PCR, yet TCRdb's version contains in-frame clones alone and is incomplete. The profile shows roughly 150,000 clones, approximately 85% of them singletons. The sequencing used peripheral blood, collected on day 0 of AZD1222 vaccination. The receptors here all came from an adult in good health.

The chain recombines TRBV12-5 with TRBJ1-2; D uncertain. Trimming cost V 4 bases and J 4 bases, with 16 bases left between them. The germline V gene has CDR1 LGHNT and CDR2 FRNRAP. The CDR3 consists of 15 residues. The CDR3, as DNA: TGTGCTAGTGGTTCCACCCCGGAGAGCGGCTATGGCTACACCTTC. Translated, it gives CASGSTPESGYGYTF.

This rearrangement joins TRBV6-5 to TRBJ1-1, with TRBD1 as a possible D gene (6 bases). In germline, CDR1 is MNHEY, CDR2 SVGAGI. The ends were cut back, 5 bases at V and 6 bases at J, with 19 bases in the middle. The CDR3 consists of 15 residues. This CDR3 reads CASSRILGGAAEAFF. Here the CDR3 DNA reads TGTGCCAGCAGTCGTATCCTCGGGGGGGCGGCTGAAGCTTTCTTT.

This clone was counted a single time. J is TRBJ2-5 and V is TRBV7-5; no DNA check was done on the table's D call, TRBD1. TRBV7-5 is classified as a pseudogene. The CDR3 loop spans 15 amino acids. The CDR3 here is CARSSRDRDQETQYF. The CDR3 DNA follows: TGTGCCAGAAGCTCGAGGGACAGGGACCAAGAGACCCAGTACTTC.

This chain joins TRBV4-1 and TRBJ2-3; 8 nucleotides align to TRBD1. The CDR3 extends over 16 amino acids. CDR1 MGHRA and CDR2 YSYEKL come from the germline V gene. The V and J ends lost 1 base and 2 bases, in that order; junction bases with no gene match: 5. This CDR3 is CASSQGGTGDTDTQYF. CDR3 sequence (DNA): TGCGCCAGCAGCCAAGGTGGGACAGGAGACACAGATACGCAGTATTTT.

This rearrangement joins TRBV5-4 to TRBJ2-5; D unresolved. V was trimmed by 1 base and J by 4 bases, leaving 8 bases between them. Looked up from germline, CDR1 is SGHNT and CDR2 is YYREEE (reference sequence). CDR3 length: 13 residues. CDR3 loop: CASSLPMGETQYF. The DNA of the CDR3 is TGTGCCAGCAGCTTGCCCATGGGAGAGACCCAGTACTTC.

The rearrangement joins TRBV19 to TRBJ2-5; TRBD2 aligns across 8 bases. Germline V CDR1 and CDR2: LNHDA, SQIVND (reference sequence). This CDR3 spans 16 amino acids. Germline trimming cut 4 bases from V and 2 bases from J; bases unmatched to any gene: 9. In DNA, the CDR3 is TGTGCCAGTAGTACCCCCGTGACTAGCGTGCAAGAGACCCAGTACTTC. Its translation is CASSTPVTSVQETQYF.

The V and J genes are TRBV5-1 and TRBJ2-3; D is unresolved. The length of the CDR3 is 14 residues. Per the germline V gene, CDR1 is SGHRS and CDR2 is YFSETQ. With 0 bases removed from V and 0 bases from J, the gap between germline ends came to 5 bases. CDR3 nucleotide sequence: TGCGCCAGCAGCTTGGTTAGGAGCACAGATACGCAGTATTTT. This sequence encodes CASSLVRSTDTQYF.

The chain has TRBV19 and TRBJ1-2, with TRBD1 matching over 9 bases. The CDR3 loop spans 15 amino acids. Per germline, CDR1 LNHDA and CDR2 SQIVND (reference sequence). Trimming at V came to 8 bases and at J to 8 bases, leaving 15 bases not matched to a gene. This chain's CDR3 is CASRRTGTGNWGYTF. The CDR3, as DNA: TGTGCCAGTCGAAGGACCGGGACAGGGAATTGGGGCTACACCTTC.

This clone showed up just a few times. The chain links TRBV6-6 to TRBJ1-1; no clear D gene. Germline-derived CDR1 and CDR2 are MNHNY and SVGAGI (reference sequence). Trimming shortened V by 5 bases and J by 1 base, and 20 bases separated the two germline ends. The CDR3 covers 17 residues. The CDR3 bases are TGTGCCAGCAGTCTGGTCGCAGAAGGGAGGGCGAACACTGAAGCTTTCTTT. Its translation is CASSLVAEGRANTEAFF.

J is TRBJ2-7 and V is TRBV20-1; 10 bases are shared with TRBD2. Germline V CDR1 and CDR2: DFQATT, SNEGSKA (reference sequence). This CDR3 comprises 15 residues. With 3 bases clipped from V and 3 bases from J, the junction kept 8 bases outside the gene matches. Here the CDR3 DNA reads TGCAGTGCTAGTGCTAGCGGGAGTAGAGGCTACGAGCAGTACTTC. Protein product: CSASASGSRGYEQYF.

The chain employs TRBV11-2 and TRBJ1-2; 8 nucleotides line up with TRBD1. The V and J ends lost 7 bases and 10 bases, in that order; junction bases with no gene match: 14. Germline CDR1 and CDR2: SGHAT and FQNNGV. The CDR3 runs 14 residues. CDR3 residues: CASTFLSGGTDYTF. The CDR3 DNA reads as TGTGCCAGCACTTTTCTCTCAGGGGGCACGGACTACACCTTC.

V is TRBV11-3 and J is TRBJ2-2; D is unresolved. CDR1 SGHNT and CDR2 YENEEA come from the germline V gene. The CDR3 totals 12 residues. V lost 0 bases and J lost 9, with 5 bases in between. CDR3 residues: CASSLDRRELFF. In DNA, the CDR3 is TGTGCCAGCAGCTTAGATCGTAGGGAGCTGTTTTTT.